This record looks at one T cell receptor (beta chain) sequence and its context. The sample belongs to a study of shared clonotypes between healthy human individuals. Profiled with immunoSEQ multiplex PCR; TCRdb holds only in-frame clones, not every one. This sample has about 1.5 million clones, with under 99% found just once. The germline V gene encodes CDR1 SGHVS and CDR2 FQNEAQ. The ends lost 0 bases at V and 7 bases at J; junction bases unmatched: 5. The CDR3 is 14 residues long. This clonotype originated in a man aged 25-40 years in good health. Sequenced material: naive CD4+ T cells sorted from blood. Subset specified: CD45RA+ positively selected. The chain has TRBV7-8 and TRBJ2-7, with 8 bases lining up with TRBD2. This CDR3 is CASSLAGGAREQYF. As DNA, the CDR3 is TGTGCCAGCAGCTTAGCCGGGGGGGCGAGGGAGCAGTACTTC.